This is a list of T cell receptor beta chains from one sample in a study of T cell responses to AZD1222 COVID-19 vaccine. Method: immunoSEQ multiplex PCR; TCRdb's copy keeps in-frame clones and lacks some. The table has around 120,000 clones, about 95% seen once; the top ten hold 2% to 2.5%. This material consisted of peripheral blood, taken on day 0 of AZD1222 vaccination. Receptors originate from an adult in good health. Both conserved end residues are part of each CDR3. The order of the fields is clone size, V gene, J gene, D gene, CDR3 protein, CDR3 DNA. D genes are given only for firm matches. Only some rows state a clone size, as once, few, many or a class for expanded clones.

-,TRBV12-3/TRBV12-4,TRBJ1-1,-,CASTLTGNTEAFF,TGTGCCAGCACCCTGACCGGTAACACTGAAGCTTTCTTT
-,TRBV2,TRBJ1-2,-,CASSGDGNYGYTF,TGTGCCAGCAGCGGGGACGGTAACTATGGCTACACCTTC
-,TRBV30,TRBJ1-5,TRBD1,CAWTQGVGQPQHF,TGTGCCTGGACCCAGGGGGTCGGTCAGCCCCAGCATTTT
few,TRBV6-1,TRBJ2-3,TRBD2,CASSEVVAGADTQYF,TGTGCCAGCAGTGAAGTAGTAGCGGGAGCAGATACGCAGTATTTT
once,TRBV7-9,TRBJ1-2,-,CASSPGIYYGYTF,TGTGCCAGCAGCCCCGGGATCTACTATGGCTACACCTTC
once,TRBV19,TRBJ2-7,-,CAYYLTEGVHEQYF,TGTGCCTATTACCTTACGGAGGGGGTCCACGAGCAGTACTTC
-,TRBV4-3,TRBJ1-6,TRBD1,CASSRDTMGTGDSPLHF,TGCGCCAGCAGCCGGGACACCATGGGGACAGGGGATTCACCCCTCCACTTT
once,TRBV4-3,TRBJ1-5,-,CASSQILADNQPQHF,TGCGCCAGCAGCCAAATACTAGCCGACAATCAGCCCCAGCATTTT
-,TRBV7-2,TRBJ2-5,-,CASSFSGLQETQYF,TGTGCCAGCAGCTTCTCGGGTCTCCAAGAGACCCAGTACTTC
-,TRBV28,TRBJ2-7,TRBD2,CASSLLSGRGYEQYF,TGTGCCAGCAGTTTATTAAGCGGGAGAGGGTACGAGCAGTACTTC
-,TRBV19,TRBJ1-3,-,CASSDRPYSGNTIYF,TGTGCCAGTAGTGACAGGCCGTACTCTGGAAACACCATATATTTT
-,TRBV9,TRBJ1-3,-,CASSPEGHTIYF,TGTGCCAGCAGTCCAGAGGGGCACACCATATATTTT
-,TRBV27,TRBJ1-2,-,CASSQKAPHGNYGYTF,TGTGCCAGCAGTCAAAAGGCGCCGCACGGTAACTATGGCTACACCTTC
-,TRBV27,TRBJ2-1,-,CASGSTLREQFF,TGTGCCAGCGGGTCCACTTTACGGGAGCAGTTCTTC
-,TRBV4-3,TRBJ2-1,TRBD1,CASSQVRQGAGNEQFF,TGCGCCAGCAGCCAAGTCAGGCAGGGGGCCGGCAATGAGCAGTTCTTC
-,TRBV19,TRBJ1-2,TRBD1,CASRSSGQGAPYGYTF,TGTGCCAGTAGGAGCTCCGGACAGGGGGCCCCCTATGGCTACACCTTC
-,TRBV6-5,TRBJ1-1,-,CASILRQGFIGEAFF,TGTGCCAGCATCTTACGTCAGGGCTTTATTGGTGAAGCTTTCTTT
-,TRBV27,TRBJ1-5,-,CASTPGVGQPQHF,TGTGCCAGCACCCCAGGGGTCGGACAGCCCCAGCATTTT
-,TRBV9,TRBJ2-1,-,CASSAPGIYNEQFF,TGTGCCAGCAGTGCGCCAGGAATCTACAATGAGCAGTTCTTC
-,TRBV19,TRBJ1-3,-,CASISNSNTIYF,TGTGCCAGTATTTCTAATTCCAACACCATATATTTT
-,TRBV19,TRBJ2-7,TRBD1,CASSTGTGATYEQYF,TGTGCCAGTAGTACGGGGACAGGGGCGACCTACGAGCAGTACTTC
few,TRBV2,TRBJ1-1,-,CASMLALGVEAFF,TGTGCCAGCATGCTCGCCCTTGGAGTTGAAGCTTTCTTT
once,TRBV11-1,TRBJ2-5,-,CASSPGRGAETQYF,TGTGCCAGCAGCCCGGGCCGGGGCGCTGAGACCCAGTACTTC
-,TRBV5-1,TRBJ2-1,-,CASSPLVRNEQFF,TGCGCCAGCAGCCCACTAGTCCGCAATGAGCAGTTCTTC
-,TRBV5-1,TRBJ2-1,TRBD1,CASSLRTGTGGVYEQFF,TGCGCCAGCAGCTTAAGGACCGGGACAGGGGGTGTGTATGAGCAGTTCTTC
-,TRBV6-4,TRBJ1-6,-,CASSEAGVGSPLHF,TGTGCCAGCAGTGAGGCAGGGGTCGGCTCACCCCTCCACTTT
-,TRBV9,TRBJ2-1,-,CASSSRGDNEQFF,TGTGCCAGCAGTTCCAGGGGGGACAATGAGCAGTTCTTC
few,TRBV27,TRBJ2-1,-,CASSPTLAGEQFF,TGTGCCAGCAGTCCTACATTAGCCGGTGAGCAGTTCTTC
few,TRBV4-2,TRBJ2-7,TRBD1,CASSQEGTGASYEQYF,TGTGCCAGCAGCCAAGAAGGGACAGGGGCTTCCTACGAGCAGTACTTC
many,TRBV7-9,TRBJ2-7,TRBD1,CASSALDRGRYEQYF,TGTGCCAGCAGCGCCCTTGACAGGGGGCGTTACGAGCAGTACTTC
-,TRBV19,TRBJ2-7,-,CASHPGAEGSYEQYF,TGTGCCAGTCACCCCGGGGCCGAGGGGTCCTACGAGCAGTACTTC
-,TRBV5-6,TRBJ1-3,TRBD1,CASSRPEHRGTVGNTIYF,TGTGCCAGCAGCCGACCGGAGCACAGGGGAACTGTCGGAAACACCATATATTTT
-,TRBV3-1/TRBV3-2,TRBJ1-1,-,CASSQVGTTEAFF,TGTGCCAGCAGCCAAGTAGGTACCACTGAAGCTTTCTTT
once,TRBV14,TRBJ2-1,-,CASSQRESSYNEQFF,TGTGCCAGCAGCCAACGGGAGAGCTCCTACAATGAGCAGTTCTTC
-,TRBV19,TRBJ1-5,-,CASRPKSGRNQPQHF,TGTGCCAGTAGGCCGAAGTCCGGGCGCAATCAGCCCCAGCATTTT
once,TRBV27,TRBJ1-4,TRBD1,CASSFGQGATNEKLFF,TGTGCCAGCAGTTTCGGACAGGGGGCAACTAATGAAAAACTGTTTTTT
-,TRBV27,TRBJ1-5,-,CASRGGKPQHF,TGTGCCAGCAGGGGCGGAAAGCCCCAGCATTTT
-,TRBV10-3,TRBJ2-3,TRBD2,CAIRRLAGGTDTQYF,TGTGCCATCCGTAGACTAGCGGGGGGCACAGATACGCAGTATTTT
few,TRBV6-5,TRBJ1-1,TRBD1,CACGDRETNTEAFF,TGTGCCTGTGGGGACAGGGAAACGAACACTGAAGCTTTCTTT
-,TRBV9,TRBJ2-7,-,CASSPRWEGNEQYF,TGTGCCAGCAGCCCCAGGTGGGAAGGGAACGAGCAGTACTTC
-,TRBV5-1,TRBJ1-4,-,CASSLSRPTNEKLFF,TGCGCCAGCAGCTTGTCCAGACCAACTAATGAAAAACTGTTTTTT
-,TRBV6-5,TRBJ2-3,-,CASLYRGGPDTQYF,TGTGCCAGCCTTTACAGGGGGGGGCCAGATACGCAGTATTTT
-,TRBV19,TRBJ1-2,TRBD1,CASSPGQSYGYTF,TGTGCCAGTAGCCCGGGACAGAGCTATGGCTACACCTTC
-,TRBV6-2/TRBV6-3,TRBJ1-1,-,CASSFFLGSGQAFF,TGTGCCAGCAGTTTTTTTCTGGGGAGTGGTCAAGCTTTCTTT
-,TRBV27,TRBJ2-1,-,CASSLGVYNEQFF,TGTGCCAGCAGTCTCGGGGTATACAATGAGCAGTTCTTC
once,TRBV13,TRBJ2-5,TRBD2,CASSLTASGQETQYF,TGTGCCAGCAGCTTAACGGCTAGCGGGCAAGAGACCCAGTACTTC
once,TRBV28,TRBJ2-7,TRBD2,CASKVSSGSVYEQYF,TGTGCCAGCAAGGTCTCTAGCGGGAGTGTCTACGAGCAGTACTTC
-,TRBV7-2,TRBJ1-3,TRBD1,CASSPGQDSGNTIYF,TGTGCCAGCAGCCCGGGACAGGACTCTGGAAACACCATATATTTT
-,TRBV5-8,TRBJ2-7,-,CASSLVQGGEQYF,TGTGCCAGCAGCTTGGTGCAGGGGGGCGAGCAGTACTTC
-,TRBV6-5,TRBJ1-2,TRBD1,CASRLGQGHGYTF,TGTGCCAGCAGGTTGGGACAGGGACATGGCTACACCTTC
-,TRBV28,TRBJ1-5,-,CASSFLGVGQPQHF,TGTGCCAGCAGTTTTTTGGGGGTAGGGCAGCCCCAGCATTTT
-,TRBV11-3,TRBJ1-1,-,CASRPDRMNTEAFF,TGTGCCAGCAGACCTGACAGAATGAACACTGAAGCTTTCTTT
-,TRBV6-6,TRBJ1-4,-,CASSYEGGREKLFF,TGTGCCAGCAGTTACGAGGGCGGTCGAGAAAAACTGTTTTTT
-,TRBV19,TRBJ1-5,-,CASSIVQGVIVGPQHF,TGTGCCAGTAGTATAGTTCAGGGAGTCATCGTGGGGCCCCAGCATTTT
-,TRBV5-4,TRBJ2-2,-,CASSSPGTYTGELFF,TGTGCCAGCAGCTCGCCAGGGACCTACACCGGGGAGCTGTTTTTT